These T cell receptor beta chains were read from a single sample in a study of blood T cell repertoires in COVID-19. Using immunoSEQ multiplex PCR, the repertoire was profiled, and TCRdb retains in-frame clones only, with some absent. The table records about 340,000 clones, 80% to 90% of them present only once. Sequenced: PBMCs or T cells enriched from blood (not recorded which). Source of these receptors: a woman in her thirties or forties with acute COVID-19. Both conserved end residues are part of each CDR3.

CASSQVATGQTNSPLHF	TRBV3-1/TRBV3-2	TRBJ1-6
CASSLSRDREYEQYF	TRBV7-8	TRBJ2-7
CASSLDGISSGNTIYF	TRBV7-6	TRBJ1-3
CASSPKSYEQYF	TRBV2	TRBJ2-7
CASSRPGQAFFETF	TRBV28	TRBJ1-2
CAIRMRRGSHNEQFF	TRBV6-5	TRBJ2-1
CASSSQVGTGSIGELFF	TRBV5-1	TRBJ2-2
CASSKLDSRSYEQYF	TRBV11-2	TRBJ2-7
CASYPVTRGLAGNTIYF	TRBV28	TRBJ1-3
CAISAGGAAQPQHF	TRBV10-3	TRBJ1-5
CAMGTVSTEAFF	TRBV10-3	TRBJ1-1
CASSHRTGVGQETQYF	TRBV5-1	TRBJ2-5
CASSLQDRPNEQFF	TRBV7-9	TRBJ2-1
CASSLTPSGQYNEQFF	TRBV7-3	TRBJ2-1
CASSLGIDRAGEQYF	TRBV6-5	TRBJ2-7
CASSLAEGYYNEQFF	TRBV5-8	TRBJ2-1
CASSSLAGGLGRREYF	TRBV7-2	TRBJ2-3
CATRYGGDEQYF	TRBV19	TRBJ2-7
CASTLLAGGLTDTQYF	TRBV7-6	TRBJ2-3
CASSEALGAGNTIYF	TRBV6-1	TRBJ1-3
CASSQDGTDNEKLFF	TRBV4-2	TRBJ1-4
CASSQTVNSNQPQHF	TRBV2	TRBJ1-5
CASSLDIGQLYTEAFF	TRBV11-2	TRBJ1-1
CASRTGTGSFRNTEAFF	TRBV5-1	TRBJ1-1
CASSQGGGSYEQYF	TRBV3-1/TRBV3-2	TRBJ2-7